This T cell receptor beta chain was documented in a study of cytomegalovirus exposure and HLA in healthy donors. The study, taken as a whole, reports: Roughly even sequencing depth across donors was the assumption behind the presence/absence analyses. In a later analysis, parvovirus B19, influenza, CMV and Epstein-Barr virus appeared linked to several top co-occurrence clusters.

Germline V gives CDR1 SGHRS, CDR2 YFSETQ. V gave up 0 bases and J gave up 4 bases; unmatched junction bases: 0. The CDR3 is 14 amino acids. As for this clone: Antigen specificity is unknown.

It was with 60 Vbeta and 13 Jbeta primers that the PCR ran. Here immunoSEQ multiplex PCR was the method, and the copy in TCRdb shows in-frame clones only, minus some. Among fewer than 120,000 clones listed, about 80% were seen once. The donors gave bone marrow, and they were healthy. The source material was PBMCs. This clonotype was sampled from a woman aged 60-70 years in good health and CMV-seropositive. The rearrangement links TRBV5-1 to TRBJ1-2; 10 bases fit TRBD1. The DNA of the CDR3 is TGCGCCAGCAGCTTGGGGACAGGGGGCTATGGCTACACCTTC. This sequence encodes CASSLGTGGYGYTF.